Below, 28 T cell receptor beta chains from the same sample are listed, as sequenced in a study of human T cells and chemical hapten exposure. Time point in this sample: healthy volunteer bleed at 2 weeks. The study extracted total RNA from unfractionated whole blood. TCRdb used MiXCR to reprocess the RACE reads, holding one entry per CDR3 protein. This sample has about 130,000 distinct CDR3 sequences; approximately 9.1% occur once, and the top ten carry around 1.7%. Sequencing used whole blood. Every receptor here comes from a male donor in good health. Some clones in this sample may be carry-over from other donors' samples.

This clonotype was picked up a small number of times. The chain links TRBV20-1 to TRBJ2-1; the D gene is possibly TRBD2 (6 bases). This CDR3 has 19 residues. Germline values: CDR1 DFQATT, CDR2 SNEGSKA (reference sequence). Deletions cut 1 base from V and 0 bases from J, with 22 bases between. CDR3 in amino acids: CSARVAGRQGILSYNEQFF. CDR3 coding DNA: TGCAGTGCTAGAGTGGCGGGGCGACAAGGAATCCTCTCCTACAATGAGCAGTTCTTC.

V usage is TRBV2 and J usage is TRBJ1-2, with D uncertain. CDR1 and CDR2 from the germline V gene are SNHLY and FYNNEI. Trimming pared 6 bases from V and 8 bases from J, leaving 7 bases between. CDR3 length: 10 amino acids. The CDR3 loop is CASRRGGYTF. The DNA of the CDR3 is TGTGCCAGCAGGCGAGGGGGCTACACCTTC. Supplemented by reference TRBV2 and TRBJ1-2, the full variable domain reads EPEVTQTPSHQVTQMGQEVILRCVPISNHLYFYWYRQILGQKVEFLVSFYNNEISEKSEIFDDQFSVERPDGSNFTLKIRSTKLEDSAMYFCASRRGGYTFGSGTRLTVV.

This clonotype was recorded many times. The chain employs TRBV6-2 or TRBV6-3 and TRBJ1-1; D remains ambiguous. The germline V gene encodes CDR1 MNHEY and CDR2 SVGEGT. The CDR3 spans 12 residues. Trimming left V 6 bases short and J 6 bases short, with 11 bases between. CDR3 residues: CASRTASPEAFF. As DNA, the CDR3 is TGTGCCAGCAGAACCGCGAGCCCTGAAGCTTTCTTT.

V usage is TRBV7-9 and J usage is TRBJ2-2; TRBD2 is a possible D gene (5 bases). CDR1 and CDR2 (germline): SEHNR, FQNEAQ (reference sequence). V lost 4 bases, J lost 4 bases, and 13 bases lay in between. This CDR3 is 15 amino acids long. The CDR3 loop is CASSSDLAFTGELFF. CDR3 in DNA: TGTGCCAGCAGCTCAGACCTAGCTTTCACCGGGGAGCTGTTTTTT.

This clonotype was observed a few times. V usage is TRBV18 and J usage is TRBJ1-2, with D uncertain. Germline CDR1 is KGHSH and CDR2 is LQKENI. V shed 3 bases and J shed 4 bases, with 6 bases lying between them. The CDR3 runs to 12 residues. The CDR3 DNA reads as TGTGCCAGCTCACCGGAAAGCTATGGCTACACCTTC. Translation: CASSPESYGYTF.

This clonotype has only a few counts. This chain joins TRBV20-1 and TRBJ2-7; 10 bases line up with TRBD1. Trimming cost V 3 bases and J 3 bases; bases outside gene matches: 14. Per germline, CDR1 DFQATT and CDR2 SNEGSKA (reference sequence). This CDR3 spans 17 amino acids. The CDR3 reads CSASGYAGQGRIYEQYF. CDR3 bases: TGCAGTGCTAGCGGTTATGCGGGACAGGGGAGAATCTACGAGCAGTACTTC.

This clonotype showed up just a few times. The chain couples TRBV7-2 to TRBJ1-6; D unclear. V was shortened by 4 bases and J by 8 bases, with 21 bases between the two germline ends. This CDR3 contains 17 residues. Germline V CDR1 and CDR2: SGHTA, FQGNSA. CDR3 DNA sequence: TGTGCCAGCAGCTCTATTGGAGGAGTCCGGCTGGATTCACCCCTCCACTTT. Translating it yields CASSSIGGVRLDSPLHF.

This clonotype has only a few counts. CDR3: CASSTRRVAGVLNEQFF. CDR3 DNA: TGTGCCAGTAGTACCCGCCGCGTAGCGGGAGTTCTAAATGAGCAGTTCTTC. V is TRBV19 and J is TRBJ2-1; TRBD2 matches at 9 bases. In germline, CDR1 is LNHDA, CDR2 SQIVND (reference sequence). V lost 4 bases and J lost 7; bases outside the gene matches: 14. This CDR3 comprises 17 residues. The whole variable domain, filled in from reference TRBV19 and TRBJ2-1, reads DGGITQSPKYLFRKEGQNVTLSCEQNLNHDAMYWYRQDPGQGLRLIYYSQIVNDFQKGDIAEGYSVSREKKESFPLTVTSAQKNPTAFYLCASSTRRVAGVLNEQFFGPGTRLTVL.

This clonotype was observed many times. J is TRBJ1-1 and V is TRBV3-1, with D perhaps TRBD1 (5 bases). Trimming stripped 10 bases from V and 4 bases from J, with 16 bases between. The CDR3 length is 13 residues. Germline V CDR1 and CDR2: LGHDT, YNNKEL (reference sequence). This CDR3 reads CATQQRDGTEAFF. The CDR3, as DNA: TGTGCCACCCAGCAGAGGGACGGCACTGAAGCTTTCTTT.

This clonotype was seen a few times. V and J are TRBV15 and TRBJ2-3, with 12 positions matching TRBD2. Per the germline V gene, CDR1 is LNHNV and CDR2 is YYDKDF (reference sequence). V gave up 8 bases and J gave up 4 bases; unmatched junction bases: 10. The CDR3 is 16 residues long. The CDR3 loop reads CATRGLAGGLADTQYF. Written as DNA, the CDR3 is TGTGCCACCCGCGGTCTAGCGGGGGGGCTGGCAGATACGCAGTATTTT.

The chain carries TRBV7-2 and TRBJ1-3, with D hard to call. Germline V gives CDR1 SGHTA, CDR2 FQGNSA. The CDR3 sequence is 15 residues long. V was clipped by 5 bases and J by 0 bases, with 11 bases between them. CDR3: CASSPSGYSGNTIYF. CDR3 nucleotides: TGTGCCAGCAGCCCTAGTGGGTACTCTGGAAACACCATATATTTT.

CDR3 in DNA: TGTGCCAGCAGCCAAGATGGGCCGGATACAAGTGCTCAGCCCCAGCATTTT. Translating gives CASSQDGPDTSAQPQHF. The chain is built from TRBV4-2 and TRBJ1-5; D remains unclear. Germline-derived CDR1 and CDR2 are LGHNA and YNFKEQ. Trimming stripped 0 bases from V and 6 bases from J, with 18 bases between. This CDR3 comprises 17 residues.

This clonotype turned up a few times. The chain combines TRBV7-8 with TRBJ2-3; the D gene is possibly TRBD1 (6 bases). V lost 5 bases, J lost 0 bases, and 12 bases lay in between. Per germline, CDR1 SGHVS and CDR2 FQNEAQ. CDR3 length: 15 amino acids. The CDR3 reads CASSLRGISTDTQYF. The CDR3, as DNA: TGTGCCAGCAGCCTCAGGGGAATTAGCACAGATACGCAGTATTTT.

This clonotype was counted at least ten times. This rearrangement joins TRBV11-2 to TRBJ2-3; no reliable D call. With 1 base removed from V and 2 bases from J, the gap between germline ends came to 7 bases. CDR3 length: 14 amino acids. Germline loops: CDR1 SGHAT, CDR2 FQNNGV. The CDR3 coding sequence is TGTGCCAGCAGCTTAGTGACGATCACAGATACGCAGTATTTT. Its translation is CASSLVTITDTQYF.

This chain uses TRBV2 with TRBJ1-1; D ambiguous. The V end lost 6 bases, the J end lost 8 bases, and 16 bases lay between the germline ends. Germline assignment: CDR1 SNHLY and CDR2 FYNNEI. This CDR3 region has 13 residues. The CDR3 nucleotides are TGTGCCAGCAGCACCGGGCCGAAGCTGGAAGCTTTCTTT. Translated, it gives CASSTGPKLEAFF. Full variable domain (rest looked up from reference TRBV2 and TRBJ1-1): EPEVTQTPSHQVTQMGQEVILRCVPISNHLYFYWYRQILGQKVEFLVSFYNNEISEKSEIFDDQFSVERPDGSNFTLKIRSTKLEDSAMYFCASSTGPKLEAFFGQGTRLTVV.

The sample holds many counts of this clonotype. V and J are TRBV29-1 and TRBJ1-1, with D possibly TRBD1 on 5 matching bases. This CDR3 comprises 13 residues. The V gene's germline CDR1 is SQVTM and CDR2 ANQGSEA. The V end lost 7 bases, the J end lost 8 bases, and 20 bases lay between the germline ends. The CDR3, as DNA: TGCAGCGCAAATGGCGCGGGGGTACCCGAAGCTTTCTTT. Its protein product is CSANGAGVPEAFF.

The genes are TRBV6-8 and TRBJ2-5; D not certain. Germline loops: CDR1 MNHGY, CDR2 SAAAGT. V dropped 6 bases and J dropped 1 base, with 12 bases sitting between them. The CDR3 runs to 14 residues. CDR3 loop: CASSFGPFQETQYF. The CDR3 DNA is TGTGCCAGCAGCTTCGGACCTTTCCAAGAGACCCAGTACTTC.

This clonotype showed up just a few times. CDR3 residues: CASSSGQGADWNQPQHF. The CDR3 DNA reads TGTGCCAGCAGCTCCGGACAGGGGGCAGATTGGAATCAGCCCCAGCATTTT. This chain joins TRBV7-2 and TRBJ1-5; 11 nucleotides line up with TRBD1. There are 17 residues in the CDR3. The V and J ends lost 4 bases and 4 bases, in that order; junction bases with no gene match: 9. The germline V gene encodes CDR1 SGHTA and CDR2 FQGNSA.

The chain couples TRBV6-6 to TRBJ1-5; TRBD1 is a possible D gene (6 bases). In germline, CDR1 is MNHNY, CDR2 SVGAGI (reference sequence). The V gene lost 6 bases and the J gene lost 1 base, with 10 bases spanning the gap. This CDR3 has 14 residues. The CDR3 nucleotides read TGTGCCAGCAGGGTCGACAGGAGCAATCAGCCCCAGCATTTT. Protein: CASRVDRSNQPQHF.

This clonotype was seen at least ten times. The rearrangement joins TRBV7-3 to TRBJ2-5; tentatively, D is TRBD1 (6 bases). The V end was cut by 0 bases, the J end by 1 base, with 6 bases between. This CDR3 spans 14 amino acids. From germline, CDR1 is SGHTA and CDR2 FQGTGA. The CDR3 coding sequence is TGTGCCAGCAGCTTAACAGGGGGCCAAGAGACCCAGTACTTC. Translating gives CASSLTGGQETQYF.

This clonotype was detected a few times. CDR3 nucleotide sequence: TGTGCCAGCAGTTCACAGGGGGACACTGAAGCTTTCTTT. This gives the protein CASSSQGDTEAFF. The rearrangement links TRBV12-3 or TRBV12-4 to TRBJ1-1; 8 nucleotides line up with TRBD1. The CDR3 is 13 amino acids. The V and J ends lost 4 bases and 3 bases, in that order; junction bases with no gene match: 1.

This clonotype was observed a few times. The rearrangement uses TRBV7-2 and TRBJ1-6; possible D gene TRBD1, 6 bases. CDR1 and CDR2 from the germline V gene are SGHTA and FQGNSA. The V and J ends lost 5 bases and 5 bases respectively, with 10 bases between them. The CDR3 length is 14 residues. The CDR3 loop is CASSPDSDNSPLHF. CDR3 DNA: TGTGCCAGCAGCCCGGACAGCGATAATTCACCCCTCCACTTT.

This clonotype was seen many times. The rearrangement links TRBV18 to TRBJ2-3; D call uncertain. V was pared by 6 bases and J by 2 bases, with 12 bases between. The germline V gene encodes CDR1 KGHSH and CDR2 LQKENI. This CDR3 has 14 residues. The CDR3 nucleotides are TGTGCCAGCTCCCCAGACGGGCCCACAGATACGCAGTATTTT. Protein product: CASSPDGPTDTQYF. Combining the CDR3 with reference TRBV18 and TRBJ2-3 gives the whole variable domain NAGVMQNPRHLVRRRGQEARLRCSPMKGHSHVYWYRQLPEEGLKFMVYLQKENIIDESGMPKERFSAEFPKEGPSILRIQQVVRGDSAAYFCASSPDGPTDTQYFGPGTRLTVL.

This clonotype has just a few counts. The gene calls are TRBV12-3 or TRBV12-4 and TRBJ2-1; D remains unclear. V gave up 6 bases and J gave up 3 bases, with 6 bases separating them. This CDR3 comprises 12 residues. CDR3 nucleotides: TGTGCCAGCAGACCTGGCTACAATGAGCAGTTCTTC. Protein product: CASRPGYNEQFF.

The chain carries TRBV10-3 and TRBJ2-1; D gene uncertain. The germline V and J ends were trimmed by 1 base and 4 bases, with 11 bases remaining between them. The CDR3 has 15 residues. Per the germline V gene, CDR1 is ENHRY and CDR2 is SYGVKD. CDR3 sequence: CAISEYEVLYNEQFF. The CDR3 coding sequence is TGTGCCATCAGTGAGTACGAGGTTCTTTACAATGAGCAGTTCTTC.

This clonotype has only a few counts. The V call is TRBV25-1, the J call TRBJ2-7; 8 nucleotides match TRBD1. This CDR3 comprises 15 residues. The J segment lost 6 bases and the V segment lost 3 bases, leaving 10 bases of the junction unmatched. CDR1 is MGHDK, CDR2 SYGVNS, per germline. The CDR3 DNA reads TGTGCCAGCAGTGACACGGGACAGGCGAGCTCCGAGCAGTACTTC. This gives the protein CASSDTGQASSEQYF.

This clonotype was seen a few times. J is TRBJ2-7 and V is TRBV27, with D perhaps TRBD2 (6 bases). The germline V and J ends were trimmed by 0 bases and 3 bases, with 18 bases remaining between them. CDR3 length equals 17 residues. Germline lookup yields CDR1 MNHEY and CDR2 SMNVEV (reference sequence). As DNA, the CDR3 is TGTGCCAGCAGTTTATCTACAGTGAGCGGGCGGAACTACGAGCAGTACTTC. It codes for CASSLSTVSGRNYEQYF.

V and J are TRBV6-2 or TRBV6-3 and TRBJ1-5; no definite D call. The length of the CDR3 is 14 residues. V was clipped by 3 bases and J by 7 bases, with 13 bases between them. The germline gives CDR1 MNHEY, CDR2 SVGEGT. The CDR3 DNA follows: TGTGCCAGCAGTTATGGTTTAGGAGGACAGCCCCAGCATTTT. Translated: CASSYGLGGQPQHF.